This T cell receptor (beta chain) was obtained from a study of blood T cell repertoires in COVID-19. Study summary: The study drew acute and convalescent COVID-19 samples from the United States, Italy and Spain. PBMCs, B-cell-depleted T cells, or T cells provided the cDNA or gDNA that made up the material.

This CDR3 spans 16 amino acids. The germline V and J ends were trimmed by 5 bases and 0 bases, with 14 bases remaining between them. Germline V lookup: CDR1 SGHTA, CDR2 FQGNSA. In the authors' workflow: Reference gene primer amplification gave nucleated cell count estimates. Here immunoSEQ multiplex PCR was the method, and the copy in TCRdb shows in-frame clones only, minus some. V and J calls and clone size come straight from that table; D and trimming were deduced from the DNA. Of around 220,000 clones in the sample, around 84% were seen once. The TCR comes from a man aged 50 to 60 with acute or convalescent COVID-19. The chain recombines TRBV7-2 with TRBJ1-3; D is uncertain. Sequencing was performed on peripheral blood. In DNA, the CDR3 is TGTGCCAGCAGCCCGTCGCGCCCTGGCTCTGGAAACACCATATATTTT. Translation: CASSPSRPGSGNTIYF.